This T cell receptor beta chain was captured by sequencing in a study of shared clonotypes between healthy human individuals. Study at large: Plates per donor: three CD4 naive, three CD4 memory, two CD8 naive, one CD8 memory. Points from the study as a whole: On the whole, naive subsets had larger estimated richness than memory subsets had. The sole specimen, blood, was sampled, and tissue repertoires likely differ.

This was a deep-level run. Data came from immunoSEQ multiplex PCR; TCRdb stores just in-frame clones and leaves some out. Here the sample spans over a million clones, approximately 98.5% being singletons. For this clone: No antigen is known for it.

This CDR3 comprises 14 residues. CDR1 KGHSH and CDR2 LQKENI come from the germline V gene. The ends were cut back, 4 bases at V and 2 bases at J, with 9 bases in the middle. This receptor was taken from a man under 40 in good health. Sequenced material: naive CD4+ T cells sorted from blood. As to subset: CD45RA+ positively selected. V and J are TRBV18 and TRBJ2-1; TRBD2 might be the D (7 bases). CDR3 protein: CASSLGGPYNEQFF. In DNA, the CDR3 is TGTGCCAGCTCACTCGGGGGGCCCTACAATGAGCAGTTCTTC.